These 19 T cell receptor beta chains were sequenced from one sample in a study of T cells in Graves' hyperthyroidism and ophthalmopathy. RNA transcripts served as the template for amplifying TCR beta CDR3 regions. The primer set for the first-round RT-PCR of the TCR CDR3 was HTBI. TCRdb analysed the multiplex PCR reads with MiXCR anew, one entry per CDR3 protein. The sample shows fewer than 450,000 distinct CDR3 sequences, about 17% of them seen only once. Sequencing was performed on blood. These TCRs come from a woman aged 25 to 45 with Graves' hyperthyroidism that later progressed to Graves' ophthalmopathy.

This clonotype occurred many times. The rearrangement joins TRBV9 to TRBJ1-4; D not certain. This CDR3 contains 14 residues. Trimming left V 0 bases short and J 1 base short, with 4 bases between. Germline V gene lookup returns CDR1 SGDLS and CDR2 YYNGEE. CDR3 DNA sequence: TGTGCCAGCAGCGTAGATATAACTAATGAAAAACTGTTTTTT. Its translation: CASSVDITNEKLFF.

In its sample, this clonotype was seen many times. The chain is built from TRBV3-1 and TRBJ2-5; 7 positions match TRBD1. Germline loops: CDR1 LGHDT, CDR2 YNNKEL (reference sequence). The CDR3 has 14 residues. Trimming took 7 bases from V and 2 from J; bases not matched to a gene: 7. The CDR3 loop is CASTLGTEQETQYF. The CDR3 DNA follows: TGTGCCAGCACCCTCGGGACAGAACAAGAGACCCAGTACTTC.

This clonotype was picked up many times. The chain joins TRBV28 to TRBJ2-4; D is possibly TRBD2 (6 bases). CDR3 length equals 13 residues. CDR1 and CDR2 from the germline V gene are MDHEN and SYDVKM. Trimming removed 2 bases from V and 9 bases from J, with 11 bases in between. CDR3 sequence (DNA): TGTGCCAGCAGTTTAGGAGGGTTTCGCATTCAGTACTTC. Its translation is CASSLGGFRIQYF.

This clonotype was counted many times. V gene TRBV5-1 combines with J gene TRBJ1-2, with 10 bases aligning to TRBD1. V trimming: 5 bases; J trimming: 1 base; junction bases outside the gene matches: 2. The CDR3 has 14 residues. CDR1 and CDR2 (germline): SGHRS, YFSETQ. The CDR3 reads CASSGQGGNYGYTF. CDR3 in DNA: TGCGCCAGCAGTGGACAGGGGGGTAACTATGGCTACACCTTC.

This clonotype was found many times. This sequence joins TRBV20-1 and TRBJ1-5; TRBD1 might be the D (5 bases). The germline V gene has CDR1 DFQATT and CDR2 SNEGSKA (reference sequence). V lost 4 bases, J lost 4 bases, and 8 bases lay in between. The CDR3 is made up of 12 amino acids. DNA of the CDR3: TGCAGTGCTACGGGACCGAATCAGCCCCAGCATTTT. It specifies CSATGPNQPQHF.

This clonotype was seen many times. The chain couples TRBV5-1 to TRBJ1-5, with D possibly TRBD1 on 6 matching bases. CDR3 length equals 15 residues. CDR1 is SGHRS, CDR2 YFSETQ, per germline. Trimming took 4 bases from V and 3 from J, leaving 14 bases between them. CDR3 sequence: CASSLLGQINQPQHF. In nucleotides, the CDR3 is TGCGCCAGCAGCCTACTCGGACAGATCAATCAGCCCCAGCATTTT. Based on the CDR3 plus reference TRBV5-1 and TRBJ1-5, the full variable domain is KAGVTQTPRYLIKTRGQQVTLSCSPISGHRSVSWYQQTPGQGLQFLFEYFSETQRNKGNFPGRFSGRQFSNSRSEMNVSTLELGDSALYLCASSLLGQINQPQHFGDGTRLSIL.

This chain joins TRBV14 and TRBJ2-6; possible D gene TRBD2, 5 bases. This CDR3 spans 15 amino acids. Germline V lookup: CDR1 SGHDN, CDR2 FVKESK. V gave up 2 bases and J gave up 2 bases, with 7 bases separating them. The CDR3 spells CASSQRGTGANVLTF. The DNA of the CDR3 is TGTGCCAGCAGCCAAAGAGGGACTGGGGCCAACGTCCTGACTTTC.

A note on this clonotype: A much larger clonotype is one base distant, so this may be a read error. The chain uses TRBV28 and TRBJ2-7, with TRBD1 identical over 7 bases. Losses at the gene ends were 5 bases for V and 5 bases for J; bases not matched to a gene: 9. Germline loops: CDR1 MDHEN, CDR2 SYDVKM. This CDR3 comprises 14 residues. The DNA of the CDR3 is TGTGCCAGCAGTGACGCCGGGACAGCCCACGAGCAGTACTTC. Its translation: CASSDAGTAHEQYF.

The chain employs TRBV14 and TRBJ2-2; D ambiguous. V shed 1 base and J shed 5 bases, with 8 bases lying between them. The CDR3 is 14 residues long. Germline CDR1 SGHDN, CDR2 FVKESK. The CDR3: CASSQVWKTGELFF. The CDR3 bases are TGTGCCAGCAGCCAAGTTTGGAAGACCGGGGAGCTGTTTTTT.

The rearrangement uses TRBV9 and TRBJ2-1; possible D gene TRBD2, 5 bases. Trimming cost V 4 bases and J 8 bases, with 25 bases left between them. Germline loops: CDR1 SGDLS, CDR2 YYNGEE. The CDR3 consists of 17 residues. The CDR3 protein is CASSLTPGQLGSDEQFF. CDR3 bases: TGTGCCAGCAGCCTCACACCGGGCCAGCTTGGGAGCGATGAGCAGTTCTTC.

The genes are TRBV6-2 or TRBV6-3 and TRBJ1-5, with a possible D match to TRBD1 (5 bases). CDR3 size: 16 residues. V gave up 8 bases and J gave up 0 bases, with 17 bases separating them. Per the germline V gene, CDR1 is MNHEY and CDR2 is SVGEGT. The CDR3 sequence is CASSGSGGYSNQPQHF. The CDR3 region has the DNA TGTGCCAGCTCGGGATCCGGGGGGTATAGCAATCAGCCCCAGCATTTT.

This clonotype was seen only a few times. CDR3 in DNA: TGCGCCAGCAGTCCAATACCGCCGGGACTAGCGTTGGATGAGCAGTTCTTC. Protein product: CASSPIPPGLALDEQFF. V and J are TRBV4-1 and TRBJ2-1; 10 nucleotides align to TRBD2. Germline V gene data show CDR1 as MGHRA and CDR2 as YSYEKL. This CDR3 spans 17 amino acids. The V segment lost 6 bases and the J segment 8 bases; nucleotides outside the gene matches: 16.

This clonotype was seen many times. The rearrangement joins TRBV7-9 to TRBJ2-1; D is perhaps TRBD2 (5 bases). The CDR3 is 12 amino acids. Trimming removed 8 bases from V and 4 bases from J, with 9 bases in between. The germline CDR1 and CDR2 sequences are SEHNR and FQNEAQ (reference sequence). The CDR3: CASGRAYNEQFF. The CDR3 bases are TGTGCCAGCGGGAGAGCTTACAATGAGCAGTTCTTC.

This clonotype has ten or more counts. The chain employs TRBV2 and TRBJ2-7; 7 bases align to TRBD1. Germline V CDR1 and CDR2: SNHLY, FYNNEI. V lost 6 bases and J lost 2; bases outside the gene matches: 7. The CDR3 length is 14 residues. CDR3 amino acids: CASRGLGGPYEQYF. CDR3 sequence (DNA): TGTGCCAGCAGAGGGCTAGGGGGCCCCTACGAGCAGTACTTC.

This clonotype was picked up many times. J is TRBJ1-4 and V is TRBV18; 9 bases are shared with TRBD1. This CDR3 has 15 residues. The J segment lost 7 bases and the V segment lost 3 bases, leaving 6 bases of the junction unmatched. Germline lookup yields CDR1 KGHSH and CDR2 LQKENI. CDR3 nucleotide sequence: TGTGCCAGCTCACCTACGGGACAGGGTGGTGAAAAACTGTTTTTT. Translation gives CASSPTGQGGEKLFF. Supplemented by reference TRBV18 and TRBJ1-4, the full variable domain reads NAGVMQNPRHLVRRRGQEARLRCSPMKGHSHVYWYRQLPEEGLKFMVYLQKENIIDESGMPKERFSAEFPKEGPSILRIQQVVRGDSAAYFCASSPTGQGGEKLFFGSGTQLSVL.

In this sample, this clonotype turned up many times. The V call is TRBV20-1, the J call TRBJ2-5, with a possible D match to TRBD1 (5 bases). The CDR3 consists of 14 residues. In germline, CDR1 is DFQATT, CDR2 SNEGSKA (reference sequence). V lost 3 bases and J 5 bases, leaving 16 bases between the germline ends. The chain's CDR3 is CSARELGPVETQYF. CDR3 in DNA: TGCAGTGCTAGGGAATTGGGGCCAGTGGAGACCCAGTACTTC.

Only a few counts were recorded for this clonotype. This chain links TRBV7-2 with TRBJ2-1; D is uncertain. This CDR3 has 13 residues. CDR1 is SGHTA and CDR2 is FQGNSA in the germline V gene. With 8 bases removed from V and 8 bases from J, the gap between germline ends came to 16 bases. CDR3 amino acids: CASQPPGVDEQFF. The CDR3 DNA reads TGTGCCAGCCAACCCCCCGGCGTCGATGAGCAGTTCTTC.

This clonotype was seen at least ten times. The chain joins TRBV27 to TRBJ2-5; 13 bases are shared with TRBD2. V shed 3 bases, J shed 3 bases, and the junction held 4 bases outside the gene matches. Germline V gene data show CDR1 as MNHEY and CDR2 as SMNVEV (reference sequence). CDR3 length equals 16 residues. The CDR3 region has the DNA TGTGCCAGCAGTTTCACTAGCGGGAGGGGTGAAGAGACCCAGTACTTC. Protein sequence: CASSFTSGRGEETQYF.

This clonotype was seen only a few times. The chain carries TRBV28 and TRBJ2-7; the D is unclear. Germline values: CDR1 MDHEN, CDR2 SYDVKM. The CDR3 has 14 amino acids. Trimming took off 1 base at V and 2 bases at J, with 9 bases between the two ends. The CDR3 DNA follows: TGTGCCAGCAGTTTATTTATTCCGCCCTACGAGCAGTACTTC. Translated, it gives CASSLFIPPYEQYF.